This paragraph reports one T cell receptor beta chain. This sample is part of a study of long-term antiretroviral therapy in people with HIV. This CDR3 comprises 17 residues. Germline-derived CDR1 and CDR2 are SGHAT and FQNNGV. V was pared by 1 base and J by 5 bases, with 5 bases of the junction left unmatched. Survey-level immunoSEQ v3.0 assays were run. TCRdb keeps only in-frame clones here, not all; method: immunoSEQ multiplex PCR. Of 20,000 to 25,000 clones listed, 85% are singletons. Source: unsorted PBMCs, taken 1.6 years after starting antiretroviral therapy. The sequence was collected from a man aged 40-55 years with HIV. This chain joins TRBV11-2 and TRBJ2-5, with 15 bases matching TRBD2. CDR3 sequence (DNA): TGTGCCAGCAGCTTAGGGACTAGCGGGAGGGCCTGGGAGACCCAGTACTTC. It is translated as CASSLGTSGRAWETQYF. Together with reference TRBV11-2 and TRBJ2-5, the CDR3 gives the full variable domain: EAGVAQSPRYKIIEKRQSVAFWCNPISGHATLYWYQQILGQGPKLLIQFQNNGVVDDSQLPKDRFSAERLKGVDSTLKIQPAKLEDSAVYLCASSLGTSGRAWETQYFGPGTRLLVL.